Below are 26 T cell receptor beta chains sequenced from a single sample in a study of shared clonotypes between healthy human individuals. Only CD45RO-negative cells positively selected for CCR7 counted as naive CD8 cells, so terminally differentiated effector memory CD45RA+ cells were excluded. Sequenced by immunoSEQ multiplex PCR; TCRdb stores in-frame clones only, minus some. The table shows around 560,000 clones, with approximately 95% occurring only once. The sequencing sample was made of naive CD8+ T cells sorted from blood. The origin of the receptors is a woman aged 25-40 years in good health.

This clone was counted a few times. Other DNA sequences in this specimen translate into the identical CDR3. The V and J genes are TRBV27 and TRBJ1-5, with TRBD1 as a possible D gene (6 bases). This CDR3 has 14 residues. Trimming left V 3 bases short and J 3 bases short, with 9 bases between. The V gene's germline CDR1 is MNHEY and CDR2 SMNVEV (reference sequence). CDR3 sequence: CASSLGGANQPQHF. The DNA of the CDR3 is TGTGCCAGCAGTTTGGGGGGGGCCAATCAGCCCCAGCATTTT.

V gene TRBV19 combines with J gene TRBJ2-1; 10 positions agree with TRBD2. The CDR3 loop spans 14 amino acids. The germline CDR1 and CDR2 sequences are LNHDA and SQIVND (reference sequence). V was clipped by 5 bases and J by 8 bases; unmatched bases: 6. The CDR3, as DNA: TGTGCCAGTAGTCCTAGCGGGAGCTGGGATGAGCAGTTCTTC. Translation: CASSPSGSWDEQFF.

The chain uses TRBV25-1 and TRBJ2-7; 8 bases fit TRBD1. This CDR3 comprises 13 residues. Germline CDR1 reads MGHDK; CDR2 reads SYGVNS. Trimming at V came to 2 bases and at J to 4 bases, leaving 1 base not matched to a gene. Here the CDR3 reads CASSEGTGYEQYF. The CDR3 nucleotides are TGTGCCAGCAGTGAAGGGACAGGATACGAGCAGTACTTC.

The chain couples TRBV4-2 to TRBJ2-7; TRBD2 matches at 9 bases. The junction had 1 base not matched to a gene; V was cut back by 3 bases and J by 1 base. The CDR3 totals 14 residues. Germline CDR1 is LGHNA and CDR2 is YNFKEQ. The CDR3 nucleotides are TGTGCCAGCAGCCACGCGGGAGGGTCCTACGAGCAGTACTTC. Translating gives CASSHAGGSYEQYF.

This sequence joins TRBV29-1 and TRBJ2-5, with TRBD1 matching over 7 bases. The length of the CDR3 is 15 residues. The junction had 12 bases not matched to a gene; V was cut back by 6 bases and J by 2 bases. Germline V lookup: CDR1 SQVTM, CDR2 ANQGSEA. The CDR3 DNA follows: TGCAGCGTCGCAGGTCCCTTGGGACAGCAAGAGACCCAGTACTTC. It codes for CSVAGPLGQQETQYF.

The rearrangement links TRBV19 to TRBJ1-1, with TRBD1 identical over 9 bases. The germline V gene encodes CDR1 LNHDA and CDR2 SQIVND (reference sequence). Unmatched junction bases numbered 4, after V lost 4 bases and J lost 1 base. This CDR3 spans 15 amino acids. CDR3 residues: CASSRDREGNTEAFF. CDR3 DNA: TGTGCCAGTAGTAGGGACAGGGAAGGGAACACTGAAGCTTTCTTT.

The genes are TRBV27 and TRBJ2-2; D is unclear. Germline V lookup: CDR1 MNHEY, CDR2 SMNVEV (reference sequence). V lost 3 bases to trimming and J lost 3 bases, with 8 bases between them. The length of the CDR3 is 14 residues. The CDR3 reads CASSFGKYTGELFF. The CDR3 DNA reads as TGTGCCAGCAGTTTTGGGAAGTACACCGGGGAGCTGTTTTTT.

The V call is TRBV7-2, the J call TRBJ1-5, with D perhaps matching TRBD1 (5 bases). V was trimmed by 0 bases and J by 0 bases, leaving 9 bases between them. This CDR3 is built from 16 residues. The V gene's germline CDR1 is SGHTA and CDR2 FQGNSA. The CDR3 coding sequence is TGTGCCAGCAGCTTAGCGACAGCCTATAGCAATCAGCCCCAGCATTTT. This gives the protein CASSLATAYSNQPQHF.

The chain joins TRBV7-9 to TRBJ2-2; D uncertain. The germline gives CDR1 SEHNR, CDR2 FQNEAQ (reference sequence). The CDR3 is 15 residues long. V lost 7 bases, J lost 0 bases, and 12 bases lay in between. The CDR3 nucleotides are TGTGCCAGCAACCTAGGGTTCGCGAACACCGGGGAGCTGTTTTTT. This codes for CASNLGFANTGELFF.

This sequence joins TRBV5-6 and TRBJ2-7; D is possibly TRBD1 or TRBD2 (5 bases each). There are 15 residues in the CDR3. Germline CDR1 reads SGHDT; CDR2 reads YYEEEE. The germline V and J ends were trimmed by 1 base and 2 bases, with 13 bases remaining between them. The DNA of the CDR3 is TGTGCCAGCAGCTTGAGATGGGACGTAGCCTACGAGCAGTACTTC. As protein: CASSLRWDVAYEQYF.

The gene calls are TRBV5-1 and TRBJ2-2, with 7 nucleotides matching TRBD1. Germline assignment: CDR1 SGHRS and CDR2 YFSETQ. J gave up 7 bases and V 4 bases, and 10 bases lay outside the gene matches. The CDR3 covers 15 residues. The CDR3 loop is CASSLTGQRDGELFF. In DNA form, the CDR3 reads TGCGCCAGCAGCCTCACGGGACAGAGAGACGGGGAGCTGTTTTTT.

The chain has TRBV28 and TRBJ1-5; 9 bases are shared with TRBD1. V dropped 3 bases and J dropped 7; count of bases not matched to a gene: 10. Germline CDR1 reads MDHEN; CDR2 reads SYDVKM. This CDR3 is built from 16 residues. CDR3 region: CASSFGGQGFFQPQHF. The CDR3 coding sequence is TGTGCCAGCAGTTTTGGCGGACAGGGGTTTTTCCAGCCCCAGCATTTT.

V gene TRBV29-1 combines with J gene TRBJ2-2, with a weak D call TRBD1 (5 bases). Germline V gives CDR1 SQVTM, CDR2 ANQGSEA. CDR3 length: 13 residues. Trimming stripped 3 bases from V and 7 bases from J, with 12 bases between. Here the CDR3 DNA reads TGCAGCGTTGATAGAGGACAAAGCGGGGAGCTGTTTTTT. Translated: CSVDRGQSGELFF.

V gene TRBV5-8 combines with J gene TRBJ2-7, with D unclear. The CDR3 is 13 amino acids. V lost 0 bases and J lost 1, with 5 bases in between. Per the germline V gene, CDR1 is SGHTS and CDR2 is YDEGEE. The chain's CDR3 is CASSLVTSYEQYF. The CDR3 bases are TGTGCCAGCAGCTTGGTTACATCCTACGAGCAGTACTTC. The full variable domain, in which reference TRBV5-8 and TRBJ2-7 provide the parts outside the CDR3, is EAGVTQSPTHLIKTRGQQATLRCSPISGHTSVYWYQQALGLGLQFLLWYDEGEERNRGNFPPRFSGRQFPNYSSELNVNALELEDSALYLCASSLVTSYEQYFGPGTRLTVT.

The V gene is TRBV7-9, the J gene TRBJ2-7, with TRBD1 identical over 9 bases. This CDR3 is built from 18 residues. J gave up 1 base and V 6 bases, and 16 bases lay outside the gene matches. Germline CDR1 SEHNR, CDR2 FQNEAQ (reference sequence). DNA of the CDR3: TGTGCCAGCAGACCTAACCCAAACAGGGGGCGTTCTTCCTACGAGCAGTACTTC. This codes for CASRPNPNRGRSSYEQYF.

In DNA form, the CDR3 reads TGTGCCAGCAGACCTCTAGCGGAAGGCTACGAGCAGTACTTC. It codes for CASRPLAEGYEQYF. V usage is TRBV28 and J usage is TRBJ2-7; 7 bases are a match to TRBD2. Germline CDR1 is MDHEN and CDR2 is SYDVKM. The CDR3 spans 14 residues. Trimming cost V 6 bases and J 3 bases; bases outside gene matches: 8.

The gene calls are TRBV27 and TRBJ2-2; 8 nucleotides match TRBD1. CDR3 length: 15 residues. CDR1 and CDR2 from the germline V gene are MNHEY and SMNVEV (reference sequence). The V and J ends lost 3 bases and 4 bases, in that order; junction bases with no gene match: 4. The CDR3 here is CASSFLGQGTGELFF. CDR3 in DNA: TGTGCCAGCAGTTTTTTAGGACAGGGCACCGGGGAGCTGTTTTTT.

The chain uses TRBV13 and TRBJ2-7; 8 bases fit TRBD1. Per the germline V gene, CDR1 is PRHDT and CDR2 is FYEKMQ (reference sequence). The CDR3 length is 14 residues. Trimming took 4 bases from V and 2 from J; bases not matched to a gene: 4. DNA of the CDR3: TGTGCCAGCAGCTATCCGGGACAGGCCTACGAGCAGTACTTC. It specifies CASSYPGQAYEQYF.

The J gene is TRBJ2-1, the V gene TRBV28; 9 bases fit TRBD1. Germline assignment: CDR1 MDHEN and CDR2 SYDVKM. Trimming took 3 bases from V and 8 from J; bases not matched to a gene: 11. The CDR3 sequence is 16 residues long. CDR3 coding DNA: TGTGCCAGCAGTTTGATAGTGACAGGGGGATCGTATGAGCAGTTCTTC. It is translated as CASSLIVTGGSYEQFF.

The chain carries TRBV7-9 and TRBJ1-1; 9 bases align to TRBD1. The germline gives CDR1 SEHNR, CDR2 FQNEAQ (reference sequence). There are 18 residues in the CDR3. The junction had 10 bases not matched to a gene; V was cut back by 1 base and J by 1 base. In DNA form, the CDR3 reads TGTGCCAGCAGCTTAGAGATGGGACAGGGTACGGAGAACACTGAAGCTTTCTTT. Translated: CASSLEMGQGTENTEAFF.

The chain uses TRBV27 and TRBJ1-2; 7 bases map to TRBD1. Germline loops: CDR1 MNHEY, CDR2 SMNVEV (reference sequence). V lost 5 bases and J lost 4; bases outside the gene matches: 7. There are 14 residues in the CDR3. The CDR3 DNA sequence: TGTGCCAGCAGTGCGCACAGGGGCATCTATGGCTACACCTTC. It yields the protein CASSAHRGIYGYTF.

The V call is TRBV11-2, the J call TRBJ2-5; D call uncertain. This CDR3 has 14 residues. The V gene's germline CDR1 is SGHAT and CDR2 FQNNGV. V gave up 2 bases and J gave up 4 bases, with 11 bases separating them. CDR3 bases: TGTGCCAGCAGCTTATTCCTAGGCCCAGAGACCCAGTACTTC. Residues: CASSLFLGPETQYF.

The gene calls are TRBV10-3 and TRBJ2-3; TRBD1 agrees at 9 bases. Germline-derived CDR1 and CDR2 are ENHRY and SYGVKD. Losses at the gene ends were 0 bases for V and 0 bases for J; bases not matched to a gene: 4. The length of the CDR3 is 17 residues. CDR3 nucleotides: TGTGCCATCAGTGAGTCTGCCGGGACAGGGAGCACAGATACGCAGTATTTT. Protein sequence: CAISESAGTGSTDTQYF.

The chain recombines TRBV5-1 with TRBJ2-1; D gene uncertain. This CDR3 comprises 12 residues. Trimming took off 0 bases at V and 6 bases at J, with 4 bases between the two ends. Germline V gene data show CDR1 as SGHRS and CDR2 as YFSETQ. CDR3 DNA: TGCGCCAGCAGCTTGGCTAGCAATGAGCAGTTCTTC. It yields the protein CASSLASNEQFF.

The chain uses TRBV6-4 and TRBJ2-7; 13 positions agree with TRBD2. Germline trimming cut 3 bases from V and 3 bases from J; bases unmatched to any gene: 2. Germline loops: CDR1 MRHNA, CDR2 SNTAGT. The CDR3 runs 15 residues. The CDR3 here is CASSERTSGSYEQYF. The CDR3 DNA reads TGTGCCAGCAGTGAAAGGACTAGCGGGAGCTACGAGCAGTACTTC.

This clone was recorded only once. The chain uses TRBV6-6 and TRBJ1-2, with D unclear. V dropped 0 bases and J dropped 3 bases, with 5 bases sitting between them. This CDR3 has 13 residues. The germline V gene has CDR1 MNHNY and CDR2 SVGAGI (reference sequence). CDR3 region: CASSYSDDYGYTF. CDR3 DNA sequence: TGTGCCAGCAGTTACTCGGATGACTATGGCTACACCTTC.